Shown below are 6 T cell receptor beta chains from a single sample sequenced in a study of blood T cell repertoires in COVID-19 (TCRdb year 2020). The protocol used for the library was the immunoSEQ multiplex PCR assay. TCRdb took over this immuneACCESS table, retaining in-frame rearrangements with V and J assigned. Such tables are incomplete; in checked studies, under half of the missing clones stem from an unresolved V gene, and the remainder is unexplained. The table for this sample lists around 46,000 clones; 77% of them were counted only once. In total, the top ten clones hold around 20% of the sample. Sequences were obtained from peripheral blood. All receptors come from a human donor with active or convalescent COVID-19. The donor label of this sample is uncertain.

This clone was detected once. V and J are TRBV9 and TRBJ2-7; tentatively, D is TRBD2 (5 bases). This CDR3 contains 13 residues. V was shortened by 4 bases and J by 7 bases, with 15 bases between the two germline ends. Germline assignment: CDR1 SGDLS and CDR2 YYNGEE. In DNA, the CDR3 is TGTGCCAGCAGCCCCGGGCCCTCGGGGGAGCAGTACTTC. This gives the protein CASSPGPSGEQYF.

The gene calls are TRBV7-9 and TRBJ2-7, with a weak D call TRBD2 (5 bases). V was cut by 0 bases and J by 2 bases, with 11 bases left in between. CDR1 is SEHNR and CDR2 is FQNEAQ in the germline V gene (reference sequence). This CDR3 region has 15 residues. The CDR3 coding sequence is TGTGCCAGCAGCTTAGCAGCGGCGAGGACCTACGAGCAGTACTTC. This codes for CASSLAAARTYEQYF.

This chain joins TRBV30 and TRBJ2-5; 7 bases are a match to TRBD1. This CDR3 spans 14 amino acids. The V gene end was trimmed by 4 bases and the J gene end by 4 bases; junction bases not matched to a gene: 9. In germline, CDR1 is GTSNPN, CDR2 SVGIG (reference sequence). The CDR3 coding sequence is TGTGCCTGGAACTTAATGACAGGGCGAGAGACCCAGTACTTC. Translating it yields CAWNLMTGRETQYF.

This sequence joins TRBV12-2 and TRBJ2-1; TRBD1 is taken as the D call from the table, unchecked against the DNA. TRBV12-2 is deemed a pseudogene. The CDR3 runs to 17 residues. The CDR3 here is CASRLLQGNRGRGEQFF. DNA for the CDR3: TGTGCAAGTCGCCTCCTCCAGGGGAATAGAGGGAGAGGCGAGCAGTTCTTC.

The CDR3 bases are TGCGCCAGCAGCCTTAGAGCAGCGGGAGCCGACAATGAGCAGTTCTTC. Amino acid sequence: CASSLRAAGADNEQFF. The gene calls are TRBV5-1 and TRBJ2-1; 8 bases are a match to TRBD2. The ends lost 4 bases at V and 5 bases at J; junction bases unmatched: 11. Per the germline V gene, CDR1 is SGHRS and CDR2 is YFSETQ. CDR3 length: 16 residues. Using reference TRBV5-1 and TRBJ2-1 for the parts outside the CDR3, the full variable domain is KAGVTQTPRYLIKTRGQQVTLSCSPISGHRSVSWYQQTPGQGLQFLFEYFSETQRNKGNFPGRFSGRQFSNSRSEMNVSTLELGDSALYLCASSLRAAGADNEQFFGPGTRLTVL.

V and J are TRBV24-1 and TRBJ1-2, with TRBD1 matching over 8 bases. Germline CDR1 KGHDR, CDR2 SFDVKD. The length of the CDR3 is 14 residues. V lost 7 bases to trimming and J lost 2 bases; unmatched junction nucleotides: 5. The chain's CDR3 is CATRSRQGNYGYTF. The CDR3, as DNA: TGTGCCACCAGGAGCCGACAGGGGAACTATGGCTACACCTTC.